A single T cell receptor (beta chain) is shown here with its context. V was clipped by 0 bases and J by 8 bases, with 24 bases between them. In germline, CDR1 is MGHRA, CDR2 YSYEKL. CDR3 size: 18 residues. The data were taken from a study of OX40 agonist ivuxolimab in advanced cancers. Across the study: Those treated in dose escalation had hepatocellular carcinoma, melanoma, renal cell cancer or head and neck cancer.

TCRdb's copy holds only in-frame clones and misses some; the assay was immunoSEQ multiplex PCR. This table holds around 83,000 clones, around nine tenths found once. The specimen comprised CD4+ or CD8+ T cells sorted from blood, sampled in a trial of the OX40 agonist ivuxolimab. The source of this sequence is an adult with an advanced solid tumor such as melanoma, head and neck, liver or kidney cancer. The chain recombines TRBV4-1 with TRBJ2-3; either TRBD1 or TRBD2 may supply D (5 bases each). CDR3 sequence (DNA): TGCGCCAGCAGCCAAGACTGGAGCCTTGCGTCCCAGAGGGGTACGCAGTATTTT. Protein product: CASSQDWSLASQRGTQYF.